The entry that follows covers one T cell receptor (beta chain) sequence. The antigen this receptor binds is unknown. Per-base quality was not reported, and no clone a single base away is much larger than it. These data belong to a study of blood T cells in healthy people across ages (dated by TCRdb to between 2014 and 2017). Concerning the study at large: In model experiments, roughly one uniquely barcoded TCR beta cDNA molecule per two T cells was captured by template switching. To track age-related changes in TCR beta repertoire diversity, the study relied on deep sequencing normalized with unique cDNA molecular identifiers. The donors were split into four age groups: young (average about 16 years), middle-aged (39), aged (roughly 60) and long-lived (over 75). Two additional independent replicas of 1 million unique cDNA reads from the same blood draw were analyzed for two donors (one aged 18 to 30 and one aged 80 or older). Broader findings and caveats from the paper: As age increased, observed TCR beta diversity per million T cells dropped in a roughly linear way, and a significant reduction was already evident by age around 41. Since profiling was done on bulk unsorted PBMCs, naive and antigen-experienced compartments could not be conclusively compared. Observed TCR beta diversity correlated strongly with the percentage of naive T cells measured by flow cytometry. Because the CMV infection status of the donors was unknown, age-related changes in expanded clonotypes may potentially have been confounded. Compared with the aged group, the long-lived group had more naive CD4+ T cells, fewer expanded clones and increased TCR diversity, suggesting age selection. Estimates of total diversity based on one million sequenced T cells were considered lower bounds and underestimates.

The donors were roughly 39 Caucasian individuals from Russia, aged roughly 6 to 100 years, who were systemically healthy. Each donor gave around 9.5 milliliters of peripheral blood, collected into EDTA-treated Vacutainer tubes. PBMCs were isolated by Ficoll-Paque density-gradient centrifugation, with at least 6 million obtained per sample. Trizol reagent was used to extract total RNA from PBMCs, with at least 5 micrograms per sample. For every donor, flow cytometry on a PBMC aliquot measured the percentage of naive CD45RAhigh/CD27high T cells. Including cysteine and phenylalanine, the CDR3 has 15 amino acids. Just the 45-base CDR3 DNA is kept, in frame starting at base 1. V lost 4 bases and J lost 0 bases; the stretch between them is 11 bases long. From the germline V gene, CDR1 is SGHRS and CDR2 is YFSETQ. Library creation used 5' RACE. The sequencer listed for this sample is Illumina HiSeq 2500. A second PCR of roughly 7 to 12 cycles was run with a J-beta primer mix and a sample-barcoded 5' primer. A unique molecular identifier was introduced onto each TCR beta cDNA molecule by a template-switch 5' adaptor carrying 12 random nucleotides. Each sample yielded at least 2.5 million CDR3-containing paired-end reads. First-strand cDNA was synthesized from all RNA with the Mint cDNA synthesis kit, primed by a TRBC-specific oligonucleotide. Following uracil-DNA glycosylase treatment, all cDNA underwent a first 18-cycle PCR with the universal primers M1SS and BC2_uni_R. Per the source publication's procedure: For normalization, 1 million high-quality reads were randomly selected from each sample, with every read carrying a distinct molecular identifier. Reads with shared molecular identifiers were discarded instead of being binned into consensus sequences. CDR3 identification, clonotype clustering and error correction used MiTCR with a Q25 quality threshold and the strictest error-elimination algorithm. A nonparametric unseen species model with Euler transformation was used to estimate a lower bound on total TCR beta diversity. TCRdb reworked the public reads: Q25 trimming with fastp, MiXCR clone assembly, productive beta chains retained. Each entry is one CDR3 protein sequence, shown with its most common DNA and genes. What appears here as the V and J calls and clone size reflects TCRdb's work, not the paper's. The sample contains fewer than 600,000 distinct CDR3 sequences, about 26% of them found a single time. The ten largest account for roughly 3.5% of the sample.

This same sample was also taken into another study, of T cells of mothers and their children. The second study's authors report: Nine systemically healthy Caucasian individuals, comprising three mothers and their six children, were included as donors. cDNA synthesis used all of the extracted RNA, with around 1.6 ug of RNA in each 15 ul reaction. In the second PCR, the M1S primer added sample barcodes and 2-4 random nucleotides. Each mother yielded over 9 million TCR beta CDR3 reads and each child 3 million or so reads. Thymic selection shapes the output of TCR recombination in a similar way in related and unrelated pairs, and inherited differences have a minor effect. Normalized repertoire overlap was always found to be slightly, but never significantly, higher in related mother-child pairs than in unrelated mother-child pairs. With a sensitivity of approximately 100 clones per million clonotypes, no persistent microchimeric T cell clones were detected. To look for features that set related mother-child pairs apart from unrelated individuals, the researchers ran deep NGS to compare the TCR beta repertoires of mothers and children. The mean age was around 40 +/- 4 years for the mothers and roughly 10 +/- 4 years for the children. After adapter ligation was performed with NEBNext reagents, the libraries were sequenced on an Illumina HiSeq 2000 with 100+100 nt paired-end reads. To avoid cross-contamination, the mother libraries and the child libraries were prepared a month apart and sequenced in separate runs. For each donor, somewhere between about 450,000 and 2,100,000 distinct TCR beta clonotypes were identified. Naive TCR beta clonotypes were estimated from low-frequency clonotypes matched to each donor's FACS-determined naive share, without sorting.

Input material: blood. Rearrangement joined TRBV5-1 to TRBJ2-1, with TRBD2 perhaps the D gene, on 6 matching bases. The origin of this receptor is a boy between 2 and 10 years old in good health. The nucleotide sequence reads TGCGCCAGCAGCCCGAGCGGGTTCTCCTACAATGAGCAGTTCTTC. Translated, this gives CASSPSGFSYNEQFF.